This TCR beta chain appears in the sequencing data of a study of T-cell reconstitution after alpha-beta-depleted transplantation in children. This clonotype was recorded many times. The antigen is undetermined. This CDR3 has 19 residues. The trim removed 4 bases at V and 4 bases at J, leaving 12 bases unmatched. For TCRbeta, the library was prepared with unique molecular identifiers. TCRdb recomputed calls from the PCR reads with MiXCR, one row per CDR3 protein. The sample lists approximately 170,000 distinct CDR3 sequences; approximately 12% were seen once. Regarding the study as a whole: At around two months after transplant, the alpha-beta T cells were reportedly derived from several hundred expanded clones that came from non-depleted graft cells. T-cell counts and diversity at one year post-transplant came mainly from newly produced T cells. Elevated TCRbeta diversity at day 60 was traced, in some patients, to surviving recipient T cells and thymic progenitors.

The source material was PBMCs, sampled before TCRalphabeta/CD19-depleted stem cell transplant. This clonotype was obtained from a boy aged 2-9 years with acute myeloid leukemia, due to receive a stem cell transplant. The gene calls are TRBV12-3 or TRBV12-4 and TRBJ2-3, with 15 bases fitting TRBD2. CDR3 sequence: CASSYGLAGGKFRADTQYF. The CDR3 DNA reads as TGTGCCAGCAGTTACGGACTAGCGGGGGGGAAGTTCCGGGCAGATACGCAGTATTTT.